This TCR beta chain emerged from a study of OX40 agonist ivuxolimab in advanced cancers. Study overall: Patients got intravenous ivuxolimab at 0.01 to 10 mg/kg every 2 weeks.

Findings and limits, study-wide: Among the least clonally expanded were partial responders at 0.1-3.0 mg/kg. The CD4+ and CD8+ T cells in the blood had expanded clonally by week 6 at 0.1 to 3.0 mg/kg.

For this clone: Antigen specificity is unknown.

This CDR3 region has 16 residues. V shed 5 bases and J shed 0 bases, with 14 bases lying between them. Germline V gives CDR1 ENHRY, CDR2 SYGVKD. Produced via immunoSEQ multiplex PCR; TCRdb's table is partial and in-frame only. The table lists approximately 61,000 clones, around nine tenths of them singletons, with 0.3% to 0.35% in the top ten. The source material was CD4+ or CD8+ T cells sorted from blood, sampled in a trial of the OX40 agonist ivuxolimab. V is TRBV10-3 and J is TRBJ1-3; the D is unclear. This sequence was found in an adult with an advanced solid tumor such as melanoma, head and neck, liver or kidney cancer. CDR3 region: CAISPGMGNSGNTIYF. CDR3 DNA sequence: TGTGCCATCAGTCCCGGTATGGGTAACTCTGGAAACACCATATATTTT.